Below are 29 T cell receptor beta chains sequenced from a single sample in a study of blood T cell repertoires in COVID-19. Generated by immunoSEQ multiplex PCR, the TCRdb table keeps only in-frame clones and is missing some. The sample carries about 400,000 clones, around nine tenths recorded once. Sample: peripheral blood. The receptor set was obtained from a human donor in a cohort sampled during active COVID-19.

The rearrangement uses TRBV9 and TRBJ1-1; D might be TRBD1 (5 bases). Trimming stripped 4 bases from V and 5 bases from J, with 15 bases between. The CDR3 is 14 residues long. CDR1 is SGDLS, CDR2 YYNGEE, per germline. This CDR3 reads CASSSGGGYTEAFF. CDR3 nucleotides: TGTGCCAGCAGCAGTGGCGGGGGTTATACTGAAGCTTTCTTT.

This chain uses TRBV15 with TRBJ2-7, with 8 bases that match TRBD2. This CDR3 spans 14 amino acids. With V trimmed by 7 bases and J by 1 base, 6 bases remained unmatched. Germline CDR1 and CDR2: LNHNV and YYDKDF (reference sequence). The CDR3 DNA follows: TGTGCCACCAACTATAAGCGGGAGTCCTACGAGCAGTACTTC. Its translation: CATNYKRESYEQYF.

This chain uses TRBV5-5 with TRBJ2-2; TRBD2 matches 12 bases. V shed 5 bases, J shed 5 bases, and the junction held 4 bases outside the gene matches. Germline CDR1 reads SGHKS; CDR2 reads YYEKEE (reference sequence). The CDR3 totals 15 residues. The CDR3 nucleotides are TGTGCCAGCAGTTCTAGCGGGGGGGCTACCGGGGAGCTGTTTTTT. Translated: CASSSSGGATGELFF.

The chain employs TRBV4-2 and TRBJ1-5; a possible D gene is TRBD1 (5 bases). The CDR3 is 16 amino acids. V lost 0 bases and J lost 6, with 15 bases in between. Germline loops: CDR1 LGHNA, CDR2 YNFKEQ. CDR3 in amino acids: CASSQERGTESQPQHF. CDR3 in DNA: TGTGCCAGCAGCCAAGAGCGGGGGACGGAAAGTCAGCCCCAGCATTTT.

The chain employs TRBV4-1 and TRBJ1-1; 7 nucleotides line up with TRBD1. The CDR3 has 15 amino acids. Trimming at V came to 4 bases and at J to 4 bases, leaving 9 bases not matched to a gene. The germline V gene encodes CDR1 MGHRA and CDR2 YSYEKL. DNA of the CDR3: TGCGCCAGCAGCCCTCTTCCAACAGGGGCCACTGAAGCTTTCTTT. It translates to CASSPLPTGATEAFF.

V is TRBV2 and J is TRBJ2-5, with 9 nucleotides matching TRBD2. V lost 8 bases, J lost 1 base, and 8 bases stayed unmatched. The CDR3 totals 15 residues. The germline gives CDR1 SNHLY, CDR2 FYNNEI. CDR3 in amino acids: CASVRLAGIQETQYF. In nucleotides, the CDR3 is TGTGCCAGCGTGAGGCTAGCGGGGATCCAAGAGACCCAGTACTTC.

A remark on this clone: A read error is possible here, since a much larger clone lies one base away. This chain's CDR3 is CASSLDRGATEAFF. For the CDR3, the DNA is TGTGCCAGCAGCTTAGACAGGGGGGCCACTGAAGCTTTCTTT. The V gene is TRBV13, the J gene TRBJ1-1; TRBD1 agrees at 8 bases. CDR3 size: 14 residues. Germline lookup yields CDR1 PRHDT and CDR2 FYEKMQ (reference sequence). V lost 1 base to trimming and J lost 4 bases; unmatched junction nucleotides: 2. The full variable domain, completed using reference TRBV13 and TRBJ1-1, is AAGVIQSPRHLIKEKRETATLKCYPIPRHDTVYWYQQGPGQDPQFLISFYEKMQSDKGSIPDRFSAQQFSDYHSELNMSSLELGDSALYFCASSLDRGATEAFFGQGTRLTVV.

This clone was found once. The chain carries TRBV3-1 (or the pseudogene TRBV3-2) and TRBJ2-5; tentative D call: TRBD1 (6 bases). V lost 4 bases to trimming and J lost 4 bases, with 19 bases between them. Per the germline V gene, CDR1 is LGHDT and CDR2 is YNNKEL (reference sequence). CDR3 size: 16 residues. CDR3 DNA sequence: TGTGCCAGCAGCCCGGCCACAGGGAGTTTAACAGAGACCCAGTACTTC. It codes for CASSPATGSLTETQYF.

V and J are TRBV5-1 and TRBJ2-2; 8 nucleotides agree with TRBD1. The V segment lost 7 bases and the J segment 0 bases; nucleotides outside the gene matches: 8. This CDR3 is built from 16 residues. CDR1 is SGHRS, CDR2 YFSETQ, per germline. The CDR3 protein is CASGRGTGSNTGELFF. The CDR3 nucleotides read TGCGCCAGCGGACGAGGGACAGGATCGAACACCGGGGAGCTGTTTTTT. Combining the CDR3 with reference TRBV5-1 and TRBJ2-2 gives the whole variable domain KAGVTQTPRYLIKTRGQQVTLSCSPISGHRSVSWYQQTPGQGLQFLFEYFSETQRNKGNFPGRFSGRQFSNSRSEMNVSTLELGDSALYLCASGRGTGSNTGELFFGEGSRLTVL.

This clone has just one count. V is TRBV13 and J is TRBJ1-4, with a weak D call TRBD1 (5 bases). Germline CDR1 reads PRHDT; CDR2 reads FYEKMQ (reference sequence). CDR3 length: 16 residues. The germline V and J ends were trimmed by 5 bases and 4 bases, with 17 bases remaining between them. The CDR3: CASSQTRQGNNEKLFF. In nucleotides, the CDR3 is TGTGCCAGCAGCCAAACACGGCAGGGAAATAATGAAAAACTGTTTTTT.

CDR3 in DNA: TGTGCGTCAGAACAGGGAAGCACAGATACGCAGTATTTT. Its protein is CASEQGSTDTQYF. This chain links TRBV30 with TRBJ2-3; D is possibly TRBD1 (6 bases). CDR1 GTSNPN and CDR2 SVGIG come from the germline V gene (reference sequence). This CDR3 is built from 13 residues. The variable domain in full, completed from reference TRBV30 and TRBJ2-3, reads SQTIHQWPATLVQPVGSPLSLECTVEGTSNPNLYWYRQAAGRGLQLLFYSVGIGQISSEVPQNLSASRPQDRQFILSSKKLLLSDSGFYLCASEQGSTDTQYFGPGTRLTVL.

This rearrangement joins TRBV2 to TRBJ1-4, with 12 bases lining up with TRBD1. This CDR3 region has 18 residues. The germline V gene has CDR1 SNHLY and CDR2 FYNNEI. With 1 base clipped from V and 8 bases from J, the junction kept 11 bases outside the gene matches. CDR3 region: CASSEGRDRGRSWEKLFF. The CDR3 bases are TGTGCCAGCAGTGAAGGCCGGGACAGGGGGCGGTCGTGGGAAAAACTGTTTTTT.

V gene TRBV5-1 combines with J gene TRBJ1-2, with 10 bases fitting TRBD1. The CDR3 totals 15 residues. Germline values: CDR1 SGHRS, CDR2 YFSETQ. Trimming at V came to 4 bases and at J to 4 bases, leaving 7 bases not matched to a gene. CDR3 sequence reads: CASSITGTGAYGYTF. The CDR3 DNA is TGCGCCAGCAGCATCACCGGGACAGGGGCCTATGGCTACACCTTC.

The chain is built from TRBV11-3 and TRBJ1-1; D is undetermined. Germline V lookup: CDR1 SGHNT, CDR2 YENEEA. Trimming pared 3 bases from V and 1 base from J, leaving 6 bases between. The CDR3 loop spans 13 amino acids. CDR3 in DNA: TGTGCCAGCAGCTTCGACACGAACACTGAAGCTTTCTTT. This encodes CASSFDTNTEAFF.

The chain uses TRBV5-1 and TRBJ1-3, with 7 bases lining up with TRBD1. CDR1 and CDR2 from the germline V gene are SGHRS and YFSETQ. Trimming at V came to 4 bases and at J to 4 bases, leaving 8 bases not matched to a gene. There are 15 residues in the CDR3. CDR3 residues: CASSTGTVFGNTIYF. As DNA, the CDR3 is TGCGCCAGCAGCACCGGGACAGTCTTCGGAAACACCATATATTTT.

V gene TRBV12-3 or TRBV12-4 combines with J gene TRBJ1-2; D ambiguous. This CDR3 comprises 12 residues. V was clipped by 8 bases and J by 7 bases, with 14 bases between them. CDR3 bases: TGTGCCAGCCTGGGCACTGGGCTTGGCTACACCTTC. It encodes CASLGTGLGYTF.

The chain couples TRBV28 to TRBJ1-2; tentatively, D is TRBD1 (6 bases). The CDR3 has 14 amino acids. Germline CDR1 is MDHEN and CDR2 is SYDVKM. Trimming shortened V by 5 bases and J by 4 bases, and 14 bases separated the two germline ends. The CDR3 is CASSLDREFYGYTF. The CDR3 nucleotides are TGTGCCAGCAGTCTGGACAGAGAGTTCTATGGCTACACCTTC.

The chain couples TRBV4-1 to TRBJ2-2; weak D call: TRBD2 (5 bases). Trimming stripped 0 bases from V and 4 bases from J, with 12 bases between. Germline CDR1 and CDR2: MGHRA and YSYEKL. The CDR3 contains 16 residues. The CDR3 bases are TGCGCCAGCAGCCAAGAGCTAGCACCCAGCACCGGGGAGCTGTTTTTT. Protein product: CASSQELAPSTGELFF.

V is TRBV11-2 and J is TRBJ1-5; TRBD1 agrees at 9 bases. The germline V gene encodes CDR1 SGHAT and CDR2 FQNNGV. V shed 1 base and J 7 bases; nucleotides not matched to a gene: 11. CDR3 length: 17 amino acids. CDR3: CASSLGPGTGLGQPQHF. The CDR3 DNA sequence: TGTGCCAGCAGCTTAGGCCCGGGGACAGGGTTGGGCCAGCCCCAGCATTTT.

The CDR3 nucleotides read TGTGCCAGCACCCTGAGGGCGAACACTGAAGCTTTCTTT. It is translated as CASTLRANTEAFF. The gene calls are TRBV16 and TRBJ1-1; D gene unclear. In germline, CDR1 is KGHSY, CDR2 FQNENV. The CDR3 totals 13 residues. The V and J ends lost 7 bases and 1 base respectively, with 10 bases between them.

The rearrangement uses TRBV11-2 and TRBJ2-5; TRBD1 might be the D (6 bases). Germline CDR1 reads SGHAT; CDR2 reads FQNNGV. V was pared by 7 bases and J by 4 bases, with 22 bases between. CDR3 length: 16 residues. The CDR3 sequence: CASTLSRGPGPETQYF. In DNA, the CDR3 is TGTGCCAGCACCCTCTCCAGGGGTCCGGGTCCAGAGACCCAGTACTTC.

The J gene is TRBJ2-2, the V gene TRBV28; a weak D match, TRBD2 (5 bases). Trimming pared 6 bases from V and 0 bases from J, leaving 11 bases between. The V gene's germline CDR1 is MDHEN and CDR2 SYDVKM. The length of the CDR3 is 15 residues. CDR3 region: CASRRTRANTGELFF. CDR3 coding DNA: TGTGCCAGCAGACGAACTAGAGCGAACACCGGGGAGCTGTTTTTT.

A few counts support this clone. The chain carries TRBV30 and TRBJ1-5; the D is unclear. CDR1 GTSNPN and CDR2 SVGIG come from the germline V gene (reference sequence). The V end lost 5 bases, the J end lost 0 bases, and 11 bases lay between the germline ends. The CDR3 is 14 amino acids. CDR3: CAWGQVHSNQPQHF. CDR3 bases: TGTGCCTGGGGGCAAGTACATAGCAATCAGCCCCAGCATTTT.

This clone was counted ten times or more. The V and J genes are TRBV2 and TRBJ1-2, with 11 positions matching TRBD1. This CDR3 has 13 amino acids. The V and J ends lost 9 bases and 2 bases, in that order; junction bases with no gene match: 2. Germline CDR1 is SNHLY and CDR2 is FYNNEI. The CDR3: CARGTGGNYGYTF. In DNA form, the CDR3 reads TGTGCCAGAGGGACAGGGGGGAACTATGGCTACACCTTC. The full variable domain, rest sourced from reference TRBV2 and TRBJ1-2, is EPEVTQTPSHQVTQMGQEVILRCVPISNHLYFYWYRQILGQKVEFLVSFYNNEISEKSEIFDDQFSVERPDGSNFTLKIRSTKLEDSAMYFCARGTGGNYGYTFGSGTRLTVV.

This chain links TRBV4-1 with TRBJ2-3, with a possible D match to TRBD2 (6 bases). This CDR3 contains 16 residues. Trimming took 4 bases from V and 6 from J, leaving 20 bases between them. Germline assignment: CDR1 MGHRA and CDR2 YSYEKL. The CDR3 protein is CASSRSGPFRGDTQYF. CDR3 bases: TGCGCCAGCAGCCGTTCCGGGCCCTTTCGGGGGGATACGCAGTATTTT.

The chain uses TRBV27 and TRBJ2-7, with TRBD2 identical over 8 bases. Germline CDR1 reads MNHEY; CDR2 reads SMNVEV (reference sequence). V was pared by 6 bases and J by 2 bases, with 6 bases of the junction left unmatched. CDR3 size: 14 residues. The CDR3 loop is CASSSLAATYEQYF. As DNA, the CDR3 is TGTGCCAGCAGCTCACTAGCGGCCACCTACGAGCAGTACTTC.

The chain joins TRBV6-1 to TRBJ1-2, with 7 bases lining up with TRBD1. The V segment lost 6 bases and the J segment 2 bases; nucleotides outside the gene matches: 3. Germline CDR1 is MNHNS and CDR2 is SASEGT. This CDR3 contains 13 residues. CDR3 in amino acids: CASSMTGNYGYTF. As DNA, the CDR3 is TGTGCCAGCAGCATGACAGGGAACTATGGCTACACCTTC.

The table lists this clone with a count of one. This rearrangement joins TRBV5-6 to TRBJ2-5; a weak D match, TRBD1 (5 bases). CDR1 and CDR2 (germline): SGHDT, YYEEEE. V was clipped by 4 bases and J by 4 bases, with 14 bases between them. The CDR3 loop spans 14 amino acids. The CDR3 is CASSTGRKSETQYF. The CDR3 DNA is TGTGCCAGCAGCACAGGACGCAAATCAGAGACCCAGTACTTC.

This chain connects TRBV6-7 to TRBJ1-1; TRBD1 might be the D (6 bases). TRBV6-7 is labeled an ORF, and its function is uncertain. The CDR3 has 14 amino acids. The V gene lost 3 bases and the J gene lost 2 bases, with 10 bases spanning the gap. CDR3 sequence: CASSYRQVNTEAFF. CDR3 DNA sequence: TGTGCCAGCAGTTATCGACAGGTCAACACTGAAGCTTTCTTT.